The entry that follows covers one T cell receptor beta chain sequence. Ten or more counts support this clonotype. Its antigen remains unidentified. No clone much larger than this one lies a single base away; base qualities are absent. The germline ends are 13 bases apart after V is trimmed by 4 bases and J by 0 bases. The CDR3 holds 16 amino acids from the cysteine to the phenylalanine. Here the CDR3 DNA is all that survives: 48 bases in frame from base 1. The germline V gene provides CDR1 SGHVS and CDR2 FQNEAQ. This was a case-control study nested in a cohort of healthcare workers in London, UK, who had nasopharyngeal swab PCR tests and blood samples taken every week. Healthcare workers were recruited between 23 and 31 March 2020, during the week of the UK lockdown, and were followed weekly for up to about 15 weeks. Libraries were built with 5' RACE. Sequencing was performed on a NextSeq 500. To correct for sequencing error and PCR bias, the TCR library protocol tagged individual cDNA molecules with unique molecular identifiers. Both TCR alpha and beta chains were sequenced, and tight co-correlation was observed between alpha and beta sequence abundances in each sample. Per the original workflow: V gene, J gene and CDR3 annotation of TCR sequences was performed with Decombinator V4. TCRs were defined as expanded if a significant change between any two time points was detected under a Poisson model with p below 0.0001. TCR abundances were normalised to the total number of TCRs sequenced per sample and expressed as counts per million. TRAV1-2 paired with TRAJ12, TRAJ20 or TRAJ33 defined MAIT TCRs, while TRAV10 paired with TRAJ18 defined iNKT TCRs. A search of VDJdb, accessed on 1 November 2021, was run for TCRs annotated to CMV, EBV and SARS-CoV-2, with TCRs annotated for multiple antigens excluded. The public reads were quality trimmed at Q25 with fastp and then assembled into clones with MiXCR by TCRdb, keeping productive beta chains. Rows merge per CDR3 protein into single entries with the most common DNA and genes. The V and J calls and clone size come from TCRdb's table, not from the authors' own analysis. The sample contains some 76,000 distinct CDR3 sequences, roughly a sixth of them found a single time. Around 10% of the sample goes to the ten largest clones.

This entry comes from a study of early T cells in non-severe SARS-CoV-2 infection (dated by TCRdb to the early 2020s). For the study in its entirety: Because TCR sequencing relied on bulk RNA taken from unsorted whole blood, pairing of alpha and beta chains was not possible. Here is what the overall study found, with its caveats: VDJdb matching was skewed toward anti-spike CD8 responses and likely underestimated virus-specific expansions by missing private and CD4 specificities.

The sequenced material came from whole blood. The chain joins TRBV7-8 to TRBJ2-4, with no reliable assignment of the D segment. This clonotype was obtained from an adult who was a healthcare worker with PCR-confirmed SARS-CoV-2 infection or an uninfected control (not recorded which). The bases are TGTGCCAGCAGCTCCCACCGTAACTTAGCCAAAAACATTCAGTACTTC. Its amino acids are CASSSHRNLAKNIQYF.